Listed below are T cell receptor beta chains from one sample, sequenced in a study of CD8+ T cells in alopecia areata. Clones were sequenced by immunoSEQ multiplex PCR, and TCRdb holds only the in-frame ones, with some missing. The data contain roughly 210,000 clones, roughly 44% of them singletons. The source was CD4+ T cells sorted from blood, collected at approximately week 37, from a patient treated with tofacitinib. The receptors stem from a human donor with alopecia areata. Each CDR3 is given with its conserved first and last residue. Each record gives: D gene, clone size, V gene, J gene, CDR3 protein, CDR3 DNA. The D gene is left open where the match is weak. Size is omitted from some rows. Given values are once, few, many or a class for expanded clones.

TRBD2,once,TRBV29-1,TRBJ2-7,CSVVRDYQTYEQYF,TGCAGCGTCGTCCGGGACTACCAGACCTACGAGCAGTACTTC
.,.,TRBV11-2,TRBJ2-3,CASSLENTDTQYF,TGTGCCAGCAGCTTAGAAAACACAGATACGCAGTATTTT
.,.,TRBV7-8,TRBJ1-4,CASSPGLEEKLFF,TGTGCCAGCAGCCCTGGTTTAGAGGAAAAACTGTTTTTT
.,once,TRBV29-1,TRBJ2-1,CSVIPQGSYNEQFF,TGCAGCGTTATTCCCCAGGGTTCCTACAATGAGCAGTTCTTC
.,.,TRBV9,TRBJ2-4,CASSVGLADNIQYF,TGTGCCAGCAGCGTAGGGTTAGCGGATAACATTCAGTACTTC
TRBD2,.,TRBV5-1,TRBJ2-7,CASSYTGLAGLEQYF,TGCGCCAGCAGCTATACCGGACTAGCGGGACTCGAGCAGTACTTC
.,few,TRBV5-4,TRBJ1-1,CASSFFFQGNTEAFF,TGTGCCAGCAGCTTTTTCTTTCAGGGGAACACTGAAGCTTTCTTT
TRBD1,once,TRBV4-3,TRBJ2-1,CASSQPGQDNEQFF,TGCGCCAGCAGCCAGCCGGGACAGGACAATGAGCAGTTCTTC
.,.,TRBV6-5,TRBJ2-3,CASSRLGWTDTQYF,TGTGCCAGCAGTCGATTGGGGTGGACAGATACGCAGTATTTT
.,.,TRBV7-2,TRBJ1-2,CASSLEGYGYTF,TGTGCCAGCAGCTTAGAGGGTTATGGCTACACCTTC
.,.,TRBV11-2,TRBJ1-2,CASSLVGYGYTF,TGTGCCAGCAGCTTAGTGGGCTATGGCTACACCTTC
.,.,TRBV29-1,TRBJ1-2,CSVAQGRGYTF,TGCAGCGTCGCCCAGGGGAGAGGCTACACCTTC
.,.,TRBV30,TRBJ1-1,CACNRANTEAFF,TGTGCCTGTAACAGGGCTAACACTGAAGCTTTCTTT
TRBD2,.,TRBV29-1,TRBJ2-1,CSVLSLAGASYEQFF,TGCAGCGTCTTGTCACTAGCGGGTGCCTCATATGAGCAGTTCTTC
.,few,TRBV29-1,TRBJ2-3,CSVARRGQSSTDTQYF,TGCAGCGTGGCGCGTCGTGGGCAGTCTAGCACAGATACGCAGTATTTT
.,few,TRBV7-3,TRBJ2-1,CASSLERGTYNEQFF,TGTGCCAGCAGCTTAGAACGGGGAACCTACAATGAGCAGTTCTTC
.,.,TRBV7-9,TRBJ2-7,CAVSGSGGEQYF,TGTGCCGTGTCAGGCTCTGGGGGAGAGCAGTACTTC
TRBD1,few,TRBV29-1,TRBJ1-4,CSVEASGGNEKLFF,TGCAGCGTTGAGGCATCAGGGGGCAATGAAAAACTGTTTTTT
.,few,TRBV28,TRBJ2-7,CASKTRDEQYF,TGTGCCAGCAAGACTCGAGACGAGCAGTACTTC
.,.,TRBV2,TRBJ2-7,CASNRGHEQYF,TGTGCCAGCAACAGAGGCCACGAGCAGTACTTC
.,.,TRBV11-2,TRBJ2-5,CASSLVSRTFQETQYF,TGTGCCAGCAGCTTAGTGAGCAGGACTTTCCAAGAGACCCAGTACTTC
TRBD1,.,TRBV29-1,TRBJ2-7,CSVAGGAEYEQYF,TGCAGCGTCGCAGGGGGCGCAGAATACGAGCAGTACTTC
.,.,TRBV4-1,TRBJ2-7,CASSQGDSRYEQYF,TGCGCCAGCAGCCAAGGGGACTCTAGATACGAGCAGTACTTC
.,many,TRBV7-2,TRBJ2-6,CASSLMVSGANVLTF,TGTGCCAGCAGCTTAATGGTCTCTGGGGCCAACGTCCTGACTTTC
.,.,TRBV5-1,TRBJ2-6,CASSLPRTSSGANVLTF,TGCGCCAGCAGCTTGCCCCGCACGAGCTCTGGGGCCAACGTCCTGACTTTC
.,.,TRBV7-2,TRBJ2-5,CASTSRQGETQYF,TGTGCCAGCACCTCTCGCCAGGGTGAGACCCAGTACTTC
.,.,TRBV27,TRBJ2-7,CASRATSYEQYF,TGTGCCAGCAGAGCAACTAGCTACGAGCAGTACTTC
TRBD1,.,TRBV7-3,TRBJ2-2,CASSFQGASGELFF,TGTGCCAGCAGCTTCCAGGGGGCGAGCGGGGAGCTGTTTTTT
TRBD2,.,TRBV29-1,TRBJ2-3,CSARLAGFTDTQYF,TGCAGCGCCCGGCTAGCGGGTTTCACAGATACGCAGTATTTT
.,few,TRBV20-1,TRBJ1-1,CSARDDREAFF,TGCAGTGCTAGAGACGACCGTGAAGCTTTCTTT
.,few,TRBV29-1,TRBJ1-5,CSGAAGWGQPQHF,TGCAGCGGGGCAGCGGGTTGGGGTCAGCCCCAGCATTTT
TRBD2,.,TRBV6-1,TRBJ2-5,CASSGLAETQYF,TGTGCCAGCAGTGGACTAGCGGAGACCCAGTACTTC
.,few,TRBV2,TRBJ2-2,CASSTLDVANTGELFF,TGTGCCAGCAGTACCCTAGACGTCGCGAACACCGGGGAGCTGTTTTTT
TRBD2,.,TRBV30,TRBJ2-3,CAWTGLAGVSTDTQYF,TGTGCCTGGACCGGACTAGCGGGAGTTAGCACAGATACGCAGTATTTT
.,.,TRBV6-1,TRBJ2-7,CASKDRVYEQYF,TGTGCCAGCAAGGACAGAGTCTACGAGCAGTACTTC
.,few,TRBV27,TRBJ2-6,CASSDILTGANVLTF,TGTGCCAGCTCAGACATTCTTACTGGGGCCAACGTCCTGACTTTC
.,few,TRBV5-1,TRBJ1-1,CASTGGGSNTEAFF,TGCGCCAGCACCGGCGGTGGATCGAACACTGAAGCTTTCTTT
.,.,TRBV18,TRBJ1-2,CASSPPSGNYGYTF,TGTGCCAGCTCACCACCGTCCGGAAACTATGGCTACACCTTC
.,.,TRBV5-1,TRBJ2-7,CASIGKGTVYEQYF,TGCGCCAGCATCGGTAAGGGAACGGTCTACGAGCAGTACTTC
.,few,TRBV5-1,TRBJ2-1,CASSLASGPHNEQFF,TGCGCCAGCAGCTTGGCCAGCGGGCCACACAATGAGCAGTTCTTC
TRBD1,.,TRBV25-1,TRBJ2-5,CASSAHRGWETQYF,TGTGCCAGCAGTGCGCACAGGGGATGGGAGACCCAGTACTTC
.,.,TRBV7-9,TRBJ1-1,CASSFSTGILAEAFF,TGTGCCAGCAGCTTCTCTACAGGGATTTTGGCTGAAGCTTTCTTT
.,few,TRBV4-2,TRBJ1-1,CASSRIGMNTEAFF,TGTGCCAGCAGCCGGATAGGGATGAACACTGAAGCTTTCTTT
TRBD2,.,TRBV7-9,TRBJ2-7,CASSLSGRAFGEQYF,TGTGCCAGCAGCCTAAGCGGGAGGGCCTTTGGGGAGCAGTACTTC
TRBD1,.,TRBV7-9,TRBJ2-7,CASSYVGQGVEQYF,TGTGCCAGCAGCTACGTGGGACAGGGGGTCGAGCAGTACTTC
.,many,TRBV28,TRBJ2-7,CASSSTYEQYF,TGTGCCAGCAGTTCTACCTACGAGCAGTACTTC
TRBD2,.,TRBV7-8,TRBJ2-1,CASKEREAGNEQFF,TGTGCCAGCAAAGAGCGGGAGGCAGGGAATGAGCAGTTCTTC
.,.,TRBV4-2,TRBJ2-2,CASSRTPLNTGELFF,TGTGCCAGCAGCCGGACTCCTCTGAACACCGGGGAGCTGTTTTTT
.,.,TRBV28,TRBJ1-1,CASRLNTEAFF,TGTGCCAGCCGCCTGAACACTGAAGCTTTCTTT
.,.,TRBV7-9,TRBJ2-1,CASSLEETRWFF,TGTGCCAGCAGCTTAGAGGAGACCCGGTGGTTCTTC
TRBD2,.,TRBV7-6,TRBJ2-1,CASSSGLAGRGEQFF,TGTGCCAGCAGCTCGGGACTAGCGGGGCGGGGTGAGCAGTTCTTC
.,once,TRBV5-6,TRBJ2-5,CASSSVADPLGETQYF,TGTGCCAGCAGCTCGGTGGCGGACCCTCTGGGGGAGACCCAGTACTTC
TRBD2,.,TRBV4-2,TRBJ2-2,CASRGLADTGELFF,TGTGCCAGCAGGGGACTAGCAGACACCGGGGAGCTGTTTTTT
.,.,TRBV29-1,TRBJ2-7,CSAIGGGGSSYEQYF,TGCAGCGCGATTGGAGGGGGAGGGTCGTCCTACGAGCAGTACTTC
.,.,TRBV20-1,TRBJ2-7,CSIWSYEQYF,TGCTCCATTTGGTCCTACGAGCAGTACTTC
TRBD2,many,TRBV7-9,TRBJ2-5,CASSLGLAGGETQYF,TGTGCCAGCAGCTTAGGACTAGCGGGAGGAGAGACCCAGTACTTC
.,few,TRBV5-1,TRBJ1-1,CASSTRPANTEAFF,TGCGCCAGCAGCACGCGACCAGCGAACACTGAAGCTTTCTTT
.,few,TRBV19,TRBJ2-5,CASSIGGGEETQYF,TGTGCCAGTAGTATTGGAGGGGGTGAAGAGACCCAGTACTTC
.,.,TRBV29-1,TRBJ2-7,CSVGGTFSYEQYF,TGCAGCGTTGGCGGGACTTTCTCCTACGAGCAGTACTTC
TRBD2,.,TRBV5-1,TRBJ2-2,CASSLLGGSENTGELFF,TGCGCCAGCAGCTTGTTAGGCGGGAGTGAGAACACCGGGGAGCTGTTTTTT